A selection of T cell receptor beta chains follows, all from one sample in a study of preoperative IRX-2 immunotherapy in early breast cancer. Assay: immunoSEQ multiplex PCR; the TCRdb copy retains only in-frame clones and omits some. Among 25,000 to 30,000 clones, around 91% were seen once, and the ten largest hold 9.5% to 10%. The sample here was taken from a patient treated with IRX-2 immunotherapy. The origin of the receptors is a human donor with breast cancer. Each CDR3 is given with its conserved first and last residue. D genes are given only for firm matches. Not every row has a clone size; where given, it reads once, few, many or a size class.

J | size | D | V | CDR3 | DNA
TRBJ1-2 | - | - | TRBV2 | CASSDEKYGYTF | TGTGCCAGCAGTGACGAAAAGTATGGCTACACCTTC
TRBJ2-7 | - | TRBD1 | TRBV19 | CASSIGPGTGAYEQYF | TGTGCCAGTAGTATAGGACCCGGGACAGGAGCCTACGAGCAGTACTTC
TRBJ2-5 | - | - | TRBV2 | CASSAGTTQETQYF | TGTGCCAGCAGTGCCGGGACAACCCAAGAGACCCAGTACTTC
TRBJ2-2 | - | - | TRBV13 | CASSLEAGTVAGELFF | TGTGCCAGCAGCTTAGAAGCAGGGACGGTGGCCGGGGAGCTGTTTTTT
TRBJ2-1 | - | - | TRBV6-4 | CASSGQDSNEQFF | TGTGCCAGCAGTGGACAGGACTCCAATGAGCAGTTCTTC
TRBJ2-7 | - | TRBD2 | TRBV7-9 | CASSSRTSGDQYF | TGTGCCAGCAGCTCTAGGACTAGCGGGGATCAGTACTTC
TRBJ1-5 | - | - | TRBV5-1 | CASSLVGDSNQPQHF | TGCGCCAGCAGCTTGGTGGGGGATAGCAATCAGCCCCAGCATTTT
TRBJ2-7 | - | - | TRBV7-7 | CASSLGVSYEQYF | TGTGCCAGCAGCTTAGGGGTTTCCTACGAGCAGTACTTC
TRBJ1-1 | - | - | TRBV19 | CASRAARTEAFF | TGTGCCAGTAGGGCCGCTAGGACTGAAGCTTTCTTT
TRBJ1-6 | - | - | TRBV6-6 | CASSEGGGYSPLHF | TGTGCCAGCAGTGAGGGCGGGGGTTATTCACCCCTCCACTTT
TRBJ1-5 | - | - | TRBV18 | CASSPSGRLNQPQHF | TGTGCCAGCTCACCTTCCGGACGGCTCAATCAGCCCCAGCATTTT
TRBJ2-2 | - | - | TRBV5-4 | CASSLGSGNTGELFF | TGTGCCAGCAGCTTGGGTAGCGGGAACACCGGGGAGCTGTTTTTT
TRBJ1-1 | - | TRBD1 | TRBV30 | CAWKGQGAGSTEAFF | TGTGCCTGGAAGGGACAGGGGGCCGGGAGCACTGAAGCTTTCTTT
TRBJ2-5 | - | TRBD1 | TRBV28 | CASRSTGAPQETQYF | TGTGCCAGCAGGTCGACAGGGGCCCCGCAAGAGACCCAGTACTTC
TRBJ2-7 | - | TRBD2 | TRBV10-2 | CASSWGGAYEQYF | TGCGCCAGCTCGTGGGGGGGGGCCTACGAGCAGTACTTC
TRBJ2-2 | - | - | TRBV27 | CASSLWAGSDTGELFF | TGTGCCAGCAGTTTATGGGCGGGGTCGGACACCGGGGAGCTGTTTTTT
TRBJ2-2 | - | - | TRBV7-9 | CASSLEAAWAHTGELFF | TGTGCCAGCAGCTTAGAGGCCGCCTGGGCGCACACCGGGGAGCTGTTTTTT
TRBJ2-7 | - | - | TRBV11-2 | CASSLGLGSSYEQYF | TGTGCCAGCAGCTTAGGTTTAGGGAGCTCCTACGAGCAGTACTTC
TRBJ2-3 | - | - | TRBV14 | CASSQDIRSTDTQYF | TGTGCCAGCAGCCAAGACATCCGGAGCACAGATACGCAGTATTTT
TRBJ2-1 | - | - | TRBV28 | CASSSIGTVSYNEQFF | TGTGCCAGCAGTTCTATAGGGACGGTCTCCTACAATGAGCAGTTCTTC
TRBJ2-7 | - | TRBD1 | TRBV27 | CASSLDRVEQYF | TGTGCCAGCAGTTTAGACAGGGTTGAGCAGTACTTC
TRBJ2-3 | - | - | TRBV14 | CASSQGEGPRPQYF | TGTGCCAGCAGCCAAGGAGAGGGGCCCCGGCCGCAGTATTTT
TRBJ1-1 | - | - | TRBV12-5 | CATAVDTEAFF | TGTGCTACGGCCGTGGACACTGAAGCTTTCTTT
TRBJ1-3 | - | - | TRBV9 | CASSVVRPGDLSGNTIYF | TGTGCCAGCAGCGTAGTAAGGCCAGGGGACTTGTCTGGAAACACCATATATTTT
TRBJ2-1 | few | - | TRBV28 | CASPPLPHYNEQFF | TGTGCCTCCCCTCCCCTTCCTCACTACAATGAGCAGTTCTTC
TRBJ2-3 | - | - | TRBV4-3 | CASSQDLGAGLLSSTDTQYF | TGCGCCAGCAGCCAAGACCTTGGGGCCGGGTTACTATCGAGCACAGATACGCAGTATTTT
TRBJ2-7 | - | TRBD1 | TRBV23-1 | CASSQSWGQQTYEQYF | TGCGCCAGCAGTCAATCGTGGGGACAGCAGACCTACGAGCAGTACTTC
TRBJ2-7 | - | TRBD1 | TRBV6-6 | CASGGQGAYEQYF | TGTGCCAGCGGGGGACAGGGGGCCTACGAGCAGTACTTC
TRBJ1-5 | - | - | TRBV2 | CASTQEQALGPQHF | TGTGCCAGCACGCAGGAACAGGCCTTAGGGCCCCAGCATTTT